Sequencing of this TCR beta chain was carried out in a study of cytomegalovirus exposure and HLA in healthy donors. Whole-study findings and limits: Overall, some 160 TCR beta chains were annotated as cytomegalovirus-associated. It was assumed in the presence/absence analyses that sequencing depth was roughly uniform across donors. A later analysis linked a missense DCLRE1C variant to TCR beta V- and J-gene trimming.

PCR employed 60 Vbeta and 13 Jbeta primers. Data came from immunoSEQ multiplex PCR; TCRdb stores just in-frame clones and leaves some out. Counted here are roughly 120,000 clones, 80% occurring once; the ten biggest clones make up 3% to 3.5%. Details on this clone: The antigen is undetermined. The junction does not match germline at one end; this may be a read error.

The CDR3 is 16 amino acids. CDR1 SGHTA and CDR2 FQGNSA come from the germline V gene. The sequence was obtained from a male donor in good health and CMV-seronegative. Sequenced material: PBMCs. The chain employs TRBV7-2 and TRBJ1-5; 7 bases agree with TRBD1. CDR3 DNA: TGTGCCAGCAGCCTAAGCATACAGGGGAGCAGTCAGCCCCAGCATTTT. This encodes CASSLSIQGSSQPQHF.